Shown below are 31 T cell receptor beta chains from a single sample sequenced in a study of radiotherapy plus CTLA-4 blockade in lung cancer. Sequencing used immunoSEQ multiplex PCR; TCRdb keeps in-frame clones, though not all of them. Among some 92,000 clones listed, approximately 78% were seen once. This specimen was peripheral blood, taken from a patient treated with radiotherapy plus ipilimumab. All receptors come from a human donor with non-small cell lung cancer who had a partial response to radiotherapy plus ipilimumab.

The CDR3 protein is CASSVWSRPSTDTQYF. CDR3 nucleotide sequence: TGTGCCAGCAGCGTATGGAGCCGACCAAGCACAGATACGCAGTATTTT. The chain uses TRBV9 and TRBJ2-3; D not resolved. The V end was cut by 1 base, the J end by 0 bases, with 12 bases between. Germline CDR1 SGDLS, CDR2 YYNGEE. The CDR3 has 16 amino acids.

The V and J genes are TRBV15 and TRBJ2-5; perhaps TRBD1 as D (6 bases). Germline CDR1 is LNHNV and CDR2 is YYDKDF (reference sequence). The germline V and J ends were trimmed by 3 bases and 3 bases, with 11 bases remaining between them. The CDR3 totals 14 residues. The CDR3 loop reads CATSRAGQKETQYF. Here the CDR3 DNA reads TGTGCCACCAGCAGGGCTGGACAGAAAGAGACCCAGTACTTC.

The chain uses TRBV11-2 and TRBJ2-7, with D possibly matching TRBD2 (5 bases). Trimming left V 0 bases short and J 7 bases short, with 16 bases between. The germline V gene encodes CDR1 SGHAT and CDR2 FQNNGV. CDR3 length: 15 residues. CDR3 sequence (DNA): TGTGCCAGCAGCTTAGATCTCGAGCGGAGACGGGAGCAGTACTTC. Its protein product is CASSLDLERRREQYF. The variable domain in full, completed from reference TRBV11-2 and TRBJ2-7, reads EAGVAQSPRYKIIEKRQSVAFWCNPISGHATLYWYQQILGQGPKLLIQFQNNGVVDDSQLPKDRFSAERLKGVDSTLKIQPAKLEDSAVYLCASSLDLERRREQYFGPGTRLTVT.

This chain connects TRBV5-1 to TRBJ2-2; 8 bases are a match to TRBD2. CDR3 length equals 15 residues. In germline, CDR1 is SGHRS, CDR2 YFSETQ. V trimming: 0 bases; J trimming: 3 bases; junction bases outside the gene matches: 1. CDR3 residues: CASSLVLADTGELFF. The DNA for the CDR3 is TGCGCCAGCAGCTTGGTACTAGCGGACACCGGGGAGCTGTTTTTT.

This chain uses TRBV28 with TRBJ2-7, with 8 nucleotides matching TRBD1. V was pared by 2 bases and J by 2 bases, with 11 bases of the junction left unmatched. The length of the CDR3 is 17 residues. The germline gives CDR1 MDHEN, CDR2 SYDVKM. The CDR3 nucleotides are TGTGCCAGCAGTTTAAGGGGCGGACAGGGTTCACCCTACGAGCAGTACTTC. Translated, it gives CASSLRGGQGSPYEQYF.

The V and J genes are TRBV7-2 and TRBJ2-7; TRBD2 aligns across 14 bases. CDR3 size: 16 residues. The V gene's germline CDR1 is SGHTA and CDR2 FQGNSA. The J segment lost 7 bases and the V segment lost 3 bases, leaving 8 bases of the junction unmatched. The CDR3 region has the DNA TGTGCCAGCAGCTTCCCGGGACTAGCGGGAGCGGGGGAGCAGTACTTC. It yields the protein CASSFPGLAGAGEQYF.

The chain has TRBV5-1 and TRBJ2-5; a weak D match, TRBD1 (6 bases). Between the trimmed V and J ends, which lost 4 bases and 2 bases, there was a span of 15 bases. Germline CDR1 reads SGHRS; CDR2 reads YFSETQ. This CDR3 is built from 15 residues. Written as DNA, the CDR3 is TGCGCCAGCAGCCCTTCCGGGACACGACAAGAGACCCAGTACTTC. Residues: CASSPSGTRQETQYF.

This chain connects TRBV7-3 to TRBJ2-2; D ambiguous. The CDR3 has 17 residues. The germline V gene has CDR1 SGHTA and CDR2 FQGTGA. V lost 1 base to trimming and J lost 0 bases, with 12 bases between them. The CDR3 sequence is CASSLNREVANTGELFF. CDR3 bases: TGTGCCAGCAGCTTAAATCGAGAGGTAGCGAACACCGGGGAGCTGTTTTTT. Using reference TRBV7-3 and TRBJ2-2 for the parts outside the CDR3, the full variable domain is GAGVSQTPSNKVTEKGKYVELRCDPISGHTALYWYRQSLGQGPEFLIYFQGTGAADDSGLPNDRFFAVRPEGSVSTLKIQRTERGDSAVYLCASSLNREVANTGELFFGEGSRLTVL.

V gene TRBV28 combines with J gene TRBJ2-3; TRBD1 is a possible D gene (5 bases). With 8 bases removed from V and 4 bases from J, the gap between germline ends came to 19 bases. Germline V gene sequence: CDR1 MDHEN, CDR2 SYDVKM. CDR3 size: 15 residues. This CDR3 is CASGADSSLSDTQYF. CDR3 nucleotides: TGTGCCAGCGGGGCTGACAGTTCCCTTTCAGATACGCAGTATTTT.

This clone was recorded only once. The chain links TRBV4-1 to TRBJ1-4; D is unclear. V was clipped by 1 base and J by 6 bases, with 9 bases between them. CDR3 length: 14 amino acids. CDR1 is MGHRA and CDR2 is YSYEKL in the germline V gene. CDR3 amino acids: CASSQGQRDEKLFF. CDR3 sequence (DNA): TGCGCCAGCAGCCAAGGTCAGAGGGATGAAAAACTGTTTTTT.

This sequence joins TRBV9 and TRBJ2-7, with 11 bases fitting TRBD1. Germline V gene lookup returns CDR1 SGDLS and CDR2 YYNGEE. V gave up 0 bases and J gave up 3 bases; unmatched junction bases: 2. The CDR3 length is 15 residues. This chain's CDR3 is CASSVEGTGGYEQYF. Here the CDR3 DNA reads TGTGCCAGCAGCGTAGAAGGGACAGGGGGCTACGAGCAGTACTTC.

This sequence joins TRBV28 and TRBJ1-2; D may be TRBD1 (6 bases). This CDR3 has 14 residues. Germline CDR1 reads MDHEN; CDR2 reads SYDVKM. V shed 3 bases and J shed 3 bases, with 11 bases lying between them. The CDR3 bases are TGTGCCAGCAGTTTGGGGACAAGTCACTATGGCTACACCTTC. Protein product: CASSLGTSHYGYTF.

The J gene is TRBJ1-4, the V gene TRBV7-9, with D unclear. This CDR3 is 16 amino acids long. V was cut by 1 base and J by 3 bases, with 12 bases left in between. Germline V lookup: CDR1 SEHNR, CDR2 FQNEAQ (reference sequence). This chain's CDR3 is CASSLGAGNSNEKLFF. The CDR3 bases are TGTGCCAGCAGCTTAGGTGCGGGGAATTCTAATGAAAAACTGTTTTTT.

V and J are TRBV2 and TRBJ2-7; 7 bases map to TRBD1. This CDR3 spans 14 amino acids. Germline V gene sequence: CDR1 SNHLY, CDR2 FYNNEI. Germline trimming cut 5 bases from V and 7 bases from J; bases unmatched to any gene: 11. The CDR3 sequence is CASSPDRAFAEQYF. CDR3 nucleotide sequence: TGTGCCAGCAGTCCCGACAGGGCCTTTGCTGAGCAGTACTTC. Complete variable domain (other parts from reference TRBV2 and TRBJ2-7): EPEVTQTPSHQVTQMGQEVILRCVPISNHLYFYWYRQILGQKVEFLVSFYNNEISEKSEIFDDQFSVERPDGSNFTLKIRSTKLEDSAMYFCASSPDRAFAEQYFGPGTRLTVT.

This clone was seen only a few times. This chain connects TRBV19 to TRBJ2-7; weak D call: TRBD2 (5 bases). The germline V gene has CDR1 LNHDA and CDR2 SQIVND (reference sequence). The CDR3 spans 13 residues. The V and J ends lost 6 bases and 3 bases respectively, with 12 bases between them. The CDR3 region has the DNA TGTGCCAGTAGGGGTGCTAGCAGCTACGAGCAGTACTTC. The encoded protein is CASRGASSYEQYF.

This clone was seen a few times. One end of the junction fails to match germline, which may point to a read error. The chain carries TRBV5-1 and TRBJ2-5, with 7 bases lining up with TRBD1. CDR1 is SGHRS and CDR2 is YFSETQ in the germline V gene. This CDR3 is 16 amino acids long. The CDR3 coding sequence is TGCGCCACCAGCTCGACAGGAGTAGGGGGCTGGGAGACCCAGTACTTC. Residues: CATSSTGVGGWETQYF.

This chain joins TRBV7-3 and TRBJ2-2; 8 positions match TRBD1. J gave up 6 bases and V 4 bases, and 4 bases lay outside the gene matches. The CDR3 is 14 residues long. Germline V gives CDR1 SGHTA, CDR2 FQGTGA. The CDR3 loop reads CASSSQGAPGELFF. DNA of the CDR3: TGTGCCAGCAGCTCGCAGGGGGCCCCCGGGGAGCTGTTTTTT.

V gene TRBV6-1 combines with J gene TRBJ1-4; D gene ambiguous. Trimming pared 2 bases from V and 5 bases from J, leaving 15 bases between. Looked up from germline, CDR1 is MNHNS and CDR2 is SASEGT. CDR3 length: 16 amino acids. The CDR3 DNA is TGTGCCAGCAGTGAATGGGCTTTCGGGAGAAATGAAAAACTGTTTTTT. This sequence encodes CASSEWAFGRNEKLFF.

The CDR3 region has the DNA TGTGCCAGCAAAATGCCTCCTTACCTTCTCGAGAGTAACAATCAGCCCCAGCATTTT. Its translation is CASKMPPYLLESNNQPQHF. The chain combines TRBV21-1 with TRBJ1-5. TRBV21-1 constitutes a pseudogene. This CDR3 is built from 19 residues.

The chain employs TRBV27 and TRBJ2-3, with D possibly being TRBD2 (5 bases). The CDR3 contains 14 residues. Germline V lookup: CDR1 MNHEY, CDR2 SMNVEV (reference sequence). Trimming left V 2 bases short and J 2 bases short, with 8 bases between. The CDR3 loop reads CASSLKDFTDTQYF. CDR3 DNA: TGTGCCAGCAGTTTAAAGGACTTCACAGATACGCAGTATTTT.

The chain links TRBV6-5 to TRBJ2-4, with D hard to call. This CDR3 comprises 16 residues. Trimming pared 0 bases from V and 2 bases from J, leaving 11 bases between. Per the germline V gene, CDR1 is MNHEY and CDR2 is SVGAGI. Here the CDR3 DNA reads TGTGCCAGCAGTTACTCGCGAGAAACGACCAAAAACATTCAGTACTTC. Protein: CASSYSRETTKNIQYF.

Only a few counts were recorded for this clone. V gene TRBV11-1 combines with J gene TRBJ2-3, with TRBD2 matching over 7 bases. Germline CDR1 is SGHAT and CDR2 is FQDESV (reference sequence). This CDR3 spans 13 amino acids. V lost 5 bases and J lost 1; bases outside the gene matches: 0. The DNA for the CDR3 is TGTGCCAGCAGCAGCGGGGGCACAGATACGCAGTATTTT. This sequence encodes CASSSGGTDTQYF.

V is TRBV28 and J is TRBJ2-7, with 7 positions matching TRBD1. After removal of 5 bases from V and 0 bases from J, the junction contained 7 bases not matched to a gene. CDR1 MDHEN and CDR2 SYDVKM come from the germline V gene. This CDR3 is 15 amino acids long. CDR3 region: CASSNRDSFSYEQYF. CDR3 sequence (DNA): TGTGCCAGCAGTAACCGGGACAGTTTCTCCTACGAGCAGTACTTC.

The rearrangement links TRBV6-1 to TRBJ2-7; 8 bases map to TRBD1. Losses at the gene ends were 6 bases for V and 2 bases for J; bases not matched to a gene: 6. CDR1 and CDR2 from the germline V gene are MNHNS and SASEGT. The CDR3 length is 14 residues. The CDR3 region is CASSEDRAPYEQYF. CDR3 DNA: TGTGCCAGCAGCGAGGACAGGGCCCCCTACGAGCAGTACTTC.

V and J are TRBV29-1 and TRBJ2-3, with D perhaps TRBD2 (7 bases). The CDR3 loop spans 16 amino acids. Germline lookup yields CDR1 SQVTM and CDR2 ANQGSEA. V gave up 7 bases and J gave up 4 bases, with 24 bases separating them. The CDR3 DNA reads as TGCAGCGGGGGAGGGATAGGGGGAGGGGGACCAGATACGCAGTATTTT. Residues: CSGGGIGGGGPDTQYF.

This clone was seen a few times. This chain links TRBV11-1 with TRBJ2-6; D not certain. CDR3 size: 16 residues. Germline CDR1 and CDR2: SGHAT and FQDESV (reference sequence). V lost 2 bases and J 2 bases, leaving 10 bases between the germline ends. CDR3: CASSLIGLTGANVLTF. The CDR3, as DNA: TGTGCCAGCAGCTTAATCGGTTTAACTGGGGCCAACGTCCTGACTTTC.

The CDR3 DNA is TGTGCCAGCAGTTTATCGGGTTTGCGGACAGGGGCTTCCTTACAAGAGACCCAGTACTTC. Translating it yields CASSLSGLRTGASLQETQYF. V usage is TRBV28 and J usage is TRBJ2-5; 9 bases are a match to TRBD1. From germline, CDR1 is MDHEN and CDR2 SYDVKM. The length of the CDR3 is 20 residues. The trim removed 1 base at V and 2 bases at J, leaving 17 bases unmatched.

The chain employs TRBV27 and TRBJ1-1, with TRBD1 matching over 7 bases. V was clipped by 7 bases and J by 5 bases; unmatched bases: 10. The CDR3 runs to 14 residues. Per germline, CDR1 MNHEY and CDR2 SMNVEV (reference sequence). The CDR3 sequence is CASMPWDSRTEAFF. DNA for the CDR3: TGTGCCAGCATGCCTTGGGACAGCCGAACTGAAGCTTTCTTT.

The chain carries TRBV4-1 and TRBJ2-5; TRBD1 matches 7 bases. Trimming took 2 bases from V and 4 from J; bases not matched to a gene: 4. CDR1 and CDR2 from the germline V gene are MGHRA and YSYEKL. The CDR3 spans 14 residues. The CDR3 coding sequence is TGCGCCAGCAGCCAACCTGACAGGGCAGAGACCCAGTACTTC. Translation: CASSQPDRAETQYF.

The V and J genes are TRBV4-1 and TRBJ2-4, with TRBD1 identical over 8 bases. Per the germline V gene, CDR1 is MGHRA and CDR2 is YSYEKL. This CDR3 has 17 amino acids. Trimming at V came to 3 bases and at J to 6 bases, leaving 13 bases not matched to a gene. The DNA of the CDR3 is TGCGCCAGCAGCCAGTCCTCCCCAGGGGGCCTAGGAAACATTCAGTACTTC. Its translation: CASSQSSPGGLGNIQYF.

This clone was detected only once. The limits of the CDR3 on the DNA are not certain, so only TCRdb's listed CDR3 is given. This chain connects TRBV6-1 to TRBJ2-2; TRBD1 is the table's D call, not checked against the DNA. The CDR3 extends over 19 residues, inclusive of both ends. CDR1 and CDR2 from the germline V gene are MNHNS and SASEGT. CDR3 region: CASSEGGHHRGLRAGELFF.